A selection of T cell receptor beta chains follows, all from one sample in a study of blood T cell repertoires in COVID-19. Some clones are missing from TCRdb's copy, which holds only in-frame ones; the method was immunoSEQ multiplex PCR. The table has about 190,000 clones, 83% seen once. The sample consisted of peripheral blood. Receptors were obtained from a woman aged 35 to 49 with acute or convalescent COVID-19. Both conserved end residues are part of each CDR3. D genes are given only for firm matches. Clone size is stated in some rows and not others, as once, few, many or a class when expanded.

TGTGCCAGCAGCCCCATTTCAACTAATGAAAAACTGTTTTTT,CASSPISTNEKLFF,TRBV7-9,.,TRBJ1-4,14,once
TGTGCCAGCAGCCCGGAAGACCGGGAAGATGAAAAACTGTTTTTT,CASSPEDREDEKLFF,TRBV3-1/TRBV3-2,.,TRBJ1-4,15,once
TGTGCCAGCGCGTCTAGCAATCAGCCCCAGCATTTT,CASASSNQPQHF,TRBV27,.,TRBJ1-5,12,.
TGTGCCACCAGTGACTACCCCGACACCTACCAAGAGACCCAGTACTTC,CATSDYPDTYQETQYF,TRBV24-1,.,TRBJ2-5,16,once
TGCAGCGTTGAAAGGGGAGAAGGGACAGCCGAAGCTTTCTTT,CSVERGEGTAEAFF,TRBV29-1,TRBD1,TRBJ1-1,14,.
TGTGCCTGGAGTTATCTCTACGAGCAGTACTTC,CAWSYLYEQYF,TRBV30,.,TRBJ2-7,11,.
TGTGCCAGCAGCCCCCCGGGGGGGAGGGCCTCCTACGAGCAGTACTTC,CASSPPGGRASYEQYF,TRBV5-4,TRBD2,TRBJ2-7,16,.
TGTGCCACCAGCAGAACCGGGACAGTTCACGAGCAGTACTTC,CATSRTGTVHEQYF,TRBV15,TRBD1,TRBJ2-7,14,.
TGTGCCACCAGCAGGGCCAGACGGGACTACTCCCCAGATACGCAGTATTTT,CATSRARRDYSPDTQYF,TRBV15,TRBD2,TRBJ2-3,17,.
TGTGCCAGCAGCGTAGAGGGGACTAGCGGGGGGCCCAATGAGCAGTTCTTC,CASSVEGTSGGPNEQFF,TRBV9,TRBD2,TRBJ2-1,17,once
TGCGCCAGCAGCCACCAGACAGCTCAGGGAGCTTTCTTT,CASSHQTAQGAFF,TRBV4-1,.,TRBJ1-1,13,.
TGTGCCAGCAGCTTGTCTGTGGGGCAGCAGTACTTC,CASSLSVGQQYF,TRBV5-6,.,TRBJ2-7,12,.
TGTGCCAGCACGTCGGGTCCCTCCTACGAGCAGTACTTC,CASTSGPSYEQYF,TRBV28,.,TRBJ2-7,13,.
TGTGCCAGCAGTCCAGAGGGGGTGGATGAGCAGTTCTTC,CASSPEGVDEQFF,TRBV28,.,TRBJ2-1,13,few